One sample yielded the 24 T cell receptor beta chains listed below, sequenced in a study of early T cells in non-severe SARS-CoV-2 infection. TCRdb reprocessed the 5' RACE reads with MiXCR, giving one entry per CDR3 protein. The table records roughly 100,000 distinct CDR3 sequences, approximately 14% of them present only once. Sequencing was performed on whole blood. These receptors originate from an adult who was a healthcare worker with PCR-confirmed SARS-CoV-2 infection or an uninfected control (not recorded which).

This chain links TRBV20-1 with TRBJ1-3; maybe TRBD1 (5 bases). The CDR3 sequence is 20 residues long. Deletions cut 0 bases from V and 0 bases from J, with 24 bases between. CDR1 is DFQATT and CDR2 is SNEGSKA in the germline V gene (reference sequence). DNA for the CDR3: TGCAGTGCTAGAGACCTCTTCGGGGTAGGGACCCAGAGCTCTGGAAACACCATATATTTT. Translating it yields CSARDLFGVGTQSSGNTIYF.

Many counts were recorded for this clonotype. This CDR3 reads CATSRDETGGQFF. The CDR3 bases are TGTGCCACCAGCAGAGATGAGACGGGAGGGCAGTTCTTC. The chain links TRBV15 to TRBJ2-1, with 7 bases fitting TRBD2. The CDR3 consists of 13 residues. CDR1 and CDR2 from the germline V gene are LNHNV and YYDKDF (reference sequence). J lost 12 bases, V lost 0 bases, and 5 bases had no gene match.

This sequence joins TRBV5-1 and TRBJ2-1; either TRBD1 or TRBD2 may supply D (5 bases each). The V gene's germline CDR1 is SGHRS and CDR2 YFSETQ. This CDR3 has 16 residues. V was cut by 4 bases and J by 5 bases, with 19 bases left in between. The CDR3, as DNA: TGCGCCAGCAGCCACACAACCACGGGACCAGACAATGAGCAGTTCTTC. Translation gives CASSHTTTGPDNEQFF.

This clonotype was found many times. This sequence joins TRBV7-2 and TRBJ1-1; TRBD1 aligns across 7 bases. The V gene's germline CDR1 is SGHTA and CDR2 FQGNSA. V lost 2 bases and J lost 5; bases outside the gene matches: 17. The length of the CDR3 is 18 residues. The CDR3: CASSLTAIEDRVRTEAFF. In nucleotides, the CDR3 is TGTGCCAGCAGCTTAACGGCTATCGAAGACAGGGTAAGAACTGAAGCTTTCTTT.

The chain combines TRBV10-1 with TRBJ2-1; D assignment may be TRBD1 or TRBD2 (6 bases each). V dropped 6 bases and J dropped 1 base, with 13 bases sitting between them. CDR3 length equals 15 residues. Germline loops: CDR1 WNHNN, CDR2 SYGVQD (reference sequence). CDR3 coding DNA: TGCGCCAGCAGGATAGGGGGGTTATCCTACAATGAGCAGTTCTTC. Encoded protein: CASRIGGLSYNEQFF.

This clonotype was seen many times. The chain recombines TRBV5-1 with TRBJ2-2, with 7 bases identical to TRBD1. This CDR3 has 16 amino acids. The V and J ends lost 5 bases and 3 bases, in that order; junction bases with no gene match: 10. Looked up from germline, CDR1 is SGHRS and CDR2 is YFSETQ. Written as DNA, the CDR3 is TGCGCCAGCAGATTTACCGACAGGGTGGACACCGGGGAGCTGTTTTTT. It yields the protein CASRFTDRVDTGELFF. The full variable domain, rest sourced from reference TRBV5-1 and TRBJ2-2, is KAGVTQTPRYLIKTRGQQVTLSCSPISGHRSVSWYQQTPGQGLQFLFEYFSETQRNKGNFPGRFSGRQFSNSRSEMNVSTLELGDSALYLCASRFTDRVDTGELFFGEGSRLTVL.

The V and J genes are TRBV7-9 and TRBJ1-5; D may be TRBD1 (5 bases). V dropped 10 bases and J dropped 4 bases, with 11 bases sitting between them. Germline CDR1 SEHNR, CDR2 FQNEAQ (reference sequence). The CDR3 is 12 amino acids. DNA of the CDR3: TGTGCCACCCAGACAGTTAATCAGCCCCAGCATTTT. The encoded protein is CATQTVNQPQHF.

In this sample, this clonotype turned up many times. The chain is built from TRBV3-1 and TRBJ2-7; TRBD1 or TRBD2 may be the D gene (6 bases each). CDR3 length: 13 residues. Trimming cost V 0 bases and J 7 bases, with 10 bases left between them. Germline V CDR1 and CDR2: LGHDT, YNNKEL (reference sequence). The CDR3, as DNA: TGTGCCAGCAGCCAAGAGGGGGCGGGGGAGCAGTACTTC. It translates to CASSQEGAGEQYF.

This clonotype was seen more than once but under ten times. The CDR3 DNA reads TGTGCCAGCAGCCGGAAGGCTGAAGCTTTCTTT. Translation: CASSRKAEAFF. J is TRBJ1-1 and V is TRBV3-1; D remains unclear. Trimming stripped 4 bases from V and 6 bases from J, with 6 bases between. The CDR3 sequence is 11 residues long. The V gene's germline CDR1 is LGHDT and CDR2 YNNKEL (reference sequence).

This clonotype was counted at least ten times. J is TRBJ1-1 and V is TRBV12-3 or TRBV12-4, with D unclear. Deletions cut 6 bases from V and 4 bases from J, with 12 bases between. CDR3 size: 13 residues. CDR3 protein: CASSPFLITEAFF. The CDR3, as DNA: TGTGCCAGCAGCCCCTTCCTGATCACTGAAGCTTTCTTT.

This clonotype was seen repeatedly, ten times or more. This chain uses TRBV7-9 with TRBJ2-1; D unclear. V gave up 6 bases and J gave up 0 bases, with 18 bases separating them. Germline V lookup: CDR1 SEHNR, CDR2 FQNEAQ (reference sequence). This CDR3 has 17 residues. Here the CDR3 DNA reads TGTGCCAGCAGAATGTCTGCGGCCTTATCCTCCTACAATGAGCAGTTCTTC. This codes for CASRMSAALSSYNEQFF.

The table lists this clonotype with a few counts. This chain uses TRBV28 with TRBJ2-7; D might be TRBD2 (5 bases). The germline CDR1 and CDR2 sequences are MDHEN and SYDVKM. The CDR3 length is 16 residues. Trimming left V 10 bases short and J 3 bases short, with 25 bases between. The CDR3 coding sequence is TGTGCCACCACTATCAACGCCCCCCGGGATCACTACGAGCAGTACTTC. Amino acids: CATTINAPRDHYEQYF.

The chain has TRBV27 and TRBJ2-2; either TRBD1 or TRBD2 may fit D (5 bases each). The germline gives CDR1 MNHEY, CDR2 SMNVEV (reference sequence). Trimming shortened V by 3 bases and J by 0 bases, and 17 bases separated the two germline ends. The CDR3 covers 18 residues. In nucleotides, the CDR3 is TGTGCCAGCAGTTTCCCCGGGACGGGCCCCGCGAACACCGGGGAGCTGTTTTTT. Translation gives CASSFPGTGPANTGELFF.

This clonotype was seen ten or more times. This chain joins TRBV5-4 and TRBJ2-7; 11 bases map to TRBD2. There are 13 residues in the CDR3. V shed 4 bases and J 7 bases; nucleotides not matched to a gene: 4. Germline V gives CDR1 SGHNT, CDR2 YYREEE (reference sequence). The DNA for the CDR3 is TGTGCCAGCAGCGAAGGGACTAGCGGAGAGCAGTACTTC. As protein: CASSEGTSGEQYF.

Regarding this clonotype: A junction end diverges from the germline sequence, so it may reflect a read error. The chain links TRBV10-3 to TRBJ2-7; D unresolved. Per germline, CDR1 ENHRY and CDR2 SYGVKD. The CDR3 totals 12 residues. CDR3 coding DNA: TGTGCCATCAGGGAGTCGGAGAACGAGCAGTACTTC. Amino acids: CAIRESENEQYF.

The table lists this clonotype with many counts. The chain carries TRBV11-2 and TRBJ1-4, with 8 bases that match TRBD1. The CDR3 is 16 residues long. Germline CDR1 is SGHAT and CDR2 is FQNNGV. Unmatched junction bases numbered 8, after V lost 5 bases and J lost 3 bases. CDR3 coding DNA: TGTGCCAGCAGCCGGGGACAGGTGGTACCTAATGAAAAACTGTTTTTT. Protein sequence: CASSRGQVVPNEKLFF.

This clonotype was found a few times. This rearrangement joins TRBV5-1 to TRBJ2-5; 9 bases agree with TRBD2. Trimming at V came to 6 bases and at J to 3 bases, leaving 6 bases not matched to a gene. This CDR3 has 14 amino acids. Germline CDR1 and CDR2: SGHRS and YFSETQ. The CDR3 DNA reads as TGCGCCAGCAACGCGGGAGGGCCAGAAGAGACCCAGTACTTC. It yields the protein CASNAGGPEETQYF.

This chain connects TRBV9 to TRBJ2-3; D remains ambiguous. Germline V gene sequence: CDR1 SGDLS, CDR2 YYNGEE. The ends were cut back, 1 base at V and 2 bases at J, with 8 bases in the middle. The CDR3 totals 14 residues. The chain's CDR3 is CASSVQSITDTQYF. CDR3 bases: TGTGCCAGCAGCGTACAATCTATCACAGATACGCAGTATTTT.

This sequence joins TRBV7-2 and TRBJ1-3; D remains unclear. The CDR3 totals 16 residues. The V gene's germline CDR1 is SGHTA and CDR2 FQGNSA. The V end lost 7 bases, the J end lost 0 bases, and 16 bases lay between the germline ends. CDR3 loop: CASTSRYSSSGNTIYF. In DNA, the CDR3 is TGTGCCAGCACCTCACGCTACTCGAGCTCTGGAAACACCATATATTTT.

On this clonotype itself: An end of the junction differs from the germline gene, which may be a read error. The V gene is TRBV6-2 or TRBV6-3, the J gene TRBJ2-1; D possibly matches TRBD1 or TRBD2 (5 bases each). CDR3 length equals 14 residues. Germline V gene sequence: CDR1 MNHEY, CDR2 SVGEGT. The CDR3 nucleotides read TGTGCCAGCAGCGAAATACCTCGGGGCCCTGAGAAGTTCTTC. It yields the protein CASSEIPRGPEKFF.

This clonotype was seen ten or more times. This rearrangement joins TRBV5-4 to TRBJ2-5; TRBD2 agrees at 11 bases. After removal of 7 bases from V and 4 bases from J, the junction contained 12 bases not matched to a gene. Germline CDR1 SGHNT, CDR2 YYREEE (reference sequence). The CDR3 extends over 16 amino acids. The CDR3: CASAAGTGTSGETQYF. CDR3 DNA sequence: TGTGCCAGCGCGGCTGGAACCGGGACTAGCGGAGAGACCCAGTACTTC.

This sequence joins TRBV28 and TRBJ2-1, with 7 nucleotides matching TRBD2. V trimming: 6 bases; J trimming: 2 bases; junction bases outside the gene matches: 4. The germline CDR1 and CDR2 sequences are MDHEN and SYDVKM. CDR3 length: 14 residues. CDR3 residues: CASSPSGTYNEQFF. The CDR3, as DNA: TGTGCCAGCAGCCCTAGCGGAACCTACAATGAGCAGTTCTTC.

The rearrangement uses TRBV28 and TRBJ2-2; D is unclear. The V end lost 3 bases, the J end lost 6 bases, and 8 bases lay between the germline ends. In germline, CDR1 is MDHEN, CDR2 SYDVKM. The CDR3 covers 13 residues. The CDR3 DNA follows: TGTGCCAGCAGTTTCCCCACTTCCGGGGAGCTGTTTTTT. Amino acid sequence: CASSFPTSGELFF.

The chain carries TRBV20-1 and TRBJ2-7; D ambiguous. The CDR3 is made up of 12 amino acids. CDR1 and CDR2 from the germline V gene are DFQATT and SNEGSKA (reference sequence). V lost 6 bases and J 5 bases, leaving 14 bases between the germline ends. DNA for the CDR3: TGCAGTGCCAGCCCCCAGCCCCACGAGCAGTACTTC. This encodes CSASPQPHEQYF.